These 17 T cell receptor beta chains originate from one sample sequenced in a study of T cell responses to AZD1222 COVID-19 vaccine. Sequenced by immunoSEQ multiplex PCR; TCRdb stores in-frame clones only, minus some. Here the sample spans roughly 100,000 clones, more than 75% being singletons. The starting material was peripheral blood, obtained on day 0 of AZD1222 vaccination. The receptors shown here come from an adult in good health.

The chain employs TRBV5-1 and TRBJ1-1; D is unresolved. Germline lookup yields CDR1 SGHRS and CDR2 YFSETQ. V lost 4 bases and J lost 6, with 13 bases in between. The CDR3 runs to 13 residues. Here the CDR3 DNA reads TGCGCCAGCAGCCTGAACGGGTACGCTGAAGCTTTCTTT. It codes for CASSLNGYAEAFF.

V and J are TRBV10-3 and TRBJ1-1; unclear D gene. The CDR3 is made up of 11 amino acids. The germline V and J ends were trimmed by 4 bases and 5 bases, with 5 bases remaining between them. The germline V gene encodes CDR1 ENHRY and CDR2 SYGVKD. The CDR3 here is CAISVGTEAFF. CDR3 DNA: TGTGCCATCAGTGTTGGGACTGAAGCTTTCTTT.

This chain links TRBV10-2 with TRBJ1-1; D not certain. CDR3 length equals 14 residues. The ends were cut back, 10 bases at V and 6 bases at J, with 21 bases in the middle. CDR1 is WSHSY, CDR2 SAAADI, per germline. CDR3 in amino acids: CATTLSFTTAEAFF. The CDR3 nucleotides are TGCGCCACCACCCTGAGCTTCACTACTGCTGAAGCTTTCTTT.

This rearrangement joins TRBV6-6 to TRBJ1-5; D is uncertain. This CDR3 contains 15 residues. V gave up 2 bases and J gave up 0 bases, with 8 bases separating them. Germline CDR1 and CDR2: MNHNY and SVGAGI (reference sequence). This chain's CDR3 is CASSYHRDSNQPQHF. The DNA for the CDR3 is TGTGCCAGCAGTTACCATAGGGATAGCAATCAGCCCCAGCATTTT.

This clone was seen just once. This sequence joins TRBV7-2 and TRBJ2-3, with 7 bases fitting TRBD1. This CDR3 has 15 residues. Germline CDR1 and CDR2: SGHTA and FQGNSA. J lost 2 bases, V lost 4 bases, and 6 bases had no gene match. The CDR3 sequence: CASSSTGSITDTQYF. The DNA of the CDR3 is TGTGCCAGCAGCTCGACAGGGAGTATCACAGATACGCAGTATTTT.

The chain has TRBV5-1 and TRBJ1-1; possible D gene TRBD1, 6 bases. CDR3 length: 14 residues. V lost 4 bases and J 1 base, leaving 11 bases between the germline ends. In germline, CDR1 is SGHRS, CDR2 YFSETQ. The CDR3 here is CASSPVDRNTEAFF. The CDR3 DNA is TGCGCCAGCAGCCCCGTGGACAGGAACACTGAAGCTTTCTTT. Supplemented by reference TRBV5-1 and TRBJ1-1, the full variable domain reads KAGVTQTPRYLIKTRGQQVTLSCSPISGHRSVSWYQQTPGQGLQFLFEYFSETQRNKGNFPGRFSGRQFSNSRSEMNVSTLELGDSALYLCASSPVDRNTEAFFGQGTRLTVV.

This clone was detected once. The J gene is TRBJ2-3, the V gene TRBV6-4, with D possibly called TRBD1 or TRBD2 (6 bases each). The CDR3 has 15 amino acids. Deletions cut 3 bases from V and 2 bases from J, with 12 bases between. From germline, CDR1 is MRHNA and CDR2 SNTAGT. The CDR3 protein is CASSEYGGPTDTQYF. The CDR3 DNA reads as TGTGCCAGCAGTGAGTACGGGGGCCCCACAGATACGCAGTATTTT.

The rearrangement joins TRBV3-1 (or the pseudogene TRBV3-2) to TRBJ2-5, with 8 nucleotides matching TRBD1. Per germline, CDR1 LGHDT and CDR2 YNNKEL (reference sequence). CDR3 length: 17 residues. The junction had 12 bases not matched to a gene; V was cut back by 4 bases and J by 2 bases. The CDR3 coding sequence is TGTGCCAGCAGCCCCCACGATGGGACAGGCGATCAAGAGACCCAGTACTTC. Its translation: CASSPHDGTGDQETQYF.

The chain links TRBV7-3 to TRBJ2-2; D is undetermined. The CDR3 runs 14 residues. V shed 4 bases and J shed 3 bases, with 9 bases lying between them. CDR1 and CDR2 from the germline V gene are SGHTA and FQGTGA. Written as DNA, the CDR3 is TGTGCCAGCAGCTCGGCTATGGACACCGGGGAGCTGTTTTTT. Translating it yields CASSSAMDTGELFF. The variable domain in full, completed from reference TRBV7-3 and TRBJ2-2, reads GAGVSQTPSNKVTEKGKYVELRCDPISGHTALYWYRQSLGQGPEFLIYFQGTGAADDSGLPNDRFFAVRPEGSVSTLKIQRTERGDSAVYLCASSSAMDTGELFFGEGSRLTVL.

The chain carries TRBV5-1 and TRBJ2-3; possibly TRBD2 for D (6 bases). From germline, CDR1 is SGHRS and CDR2 YFSETQ. The CDR3 totals 16 residues. Trimming took off 2 bases at V and 2 bases at J, with 15 bases between the two ends. The CDR3 nucleotides are TGCGCCAGCAGCTTTCATCCGGGGGAGACCACAGATACGCAGTATTTT. Amino acids: CASSFHPGETTDTQYF.

The rearrangement joins TRBV5-1 to TRBJ2-7; D not certain. The CDR3 is 11 residues long. V lost 4 bases and J 5 bases, leaving 7 bases between the germline ends. Germline lookup yields CDR1 SGHRS and CDR2 YFSETQ. CDR3 protein: CASSDLDEQYF. The CDR3 DNA sequence: TGCGCCAGCAGCGACCTGGACGAGCAGTACTTC.

This clone was picked up one time. This rearrangement joins TRBV4-2 to TRBJ2-1; 13 bases line up with TRBD2. The CDR3 runs 16 residues. The germline CDR1 and CDR2 sequences are LGHNA and YNFKEQ. J was trimmed by 10 bases and V by 4 bases; bases with no gene match: 10. In DNA, the CDR3 is TGTGCCAGCAGCCCCACCCAGACTAGCGGGGGGAAGGAGCAGTTCTTC. Translated, it gives CASSPTQTSGGKEQFF.

V gene TRBV7-2 combines with J gene TRBJ1-1; weak D call: TRBD1 (6 bases). V was shortened by 4 bases and J by 4 bases, with 16 bases between the two germline ends. From germline, CDR1 is SGHTA and CDR2 FQGNSA. The CDR3 runs 15 residues. The CDR3 here is CASSYPEGGSTEAFF. In nucleotides, the CDR3 is TGTGCCAGCAGCTACCCGGAGGGGGGGAGCACTGAAGCTTTCTTT.

The chain recombines TRBV30 with TRBJ2-3; D gene uncertain. Germline-derived CDR1 and CDR2 are GTSNPN and SVGIG (reference sequence). The ends were cut back, 5 bases at V and 1 base at J, with 10 bases in the middle. CDR3 length equals 13 residues. The CDR3 here is CAWAVEGTDTQYF. The CDR3 region has the DNA TGTGCCTGGGCGGTCGAGGGCACAGATACGCAGTATTTT.

The V and J genes are TRBV29-1 and TRBJ1-4; D is unclear. The ends were cut back, 5 bases at V and 6 bases at J, with 13 bases in the middle. This CDR3 region has 13 residues. In germline, CDR1 is SQVTM, CDR2 ANQGSEA. The CDR3 spells CSVNGNFDEKLFF. The CDR3 coding sequence is TGCAGCGTTAATGGGAACTTCGATGAAAAACTGTTTTTT.

The chain combines TRBV7-2 with TRBJ1-1, with 11 bases identical to TRBD1. The CDR3 sequence is 13 residues long. V dropped 6 bases and J dropped 6; count of bases not matched to a gene: 3. Germline loops: CDR1 SGHTA, CDR2 FQGNSA. CDR3 in DNA: TGTGCCAGCAGTTCGGACAGGGGGCCTGAAGCTTTCTTT. Translation: CASSSDRGPEAFF.

This clone occurred once. The genes are TRBV4-3 and TRBJ1-6; maybe TRBD1 (6 bases). With 0 bases removed from V and 9 bases from J, the gap between germline ends came to 12 bases. The germline CDR1 and CDR2 sequences are LGHNA and YSLEER. This CDR3 contains 15 residues. The CDR3 spells CASSQDVQGSSPLHF. The DNA for the CDR3 is TGCGCCAGCAGCCAAGATGTACAGGGAAGTTCACCCCTCCACTTT.